This TCR beta chain originates from a study of T-cell memory formation after mild COVID-19. In regard to this clonotype: Antigen unknown.

Study-wide results and limits: Among contracting clones, CD4+ were mainly CM/EM and CD8+ enriched in EMRA.

CDR1 and CDR2 from the germline V gene are SGHVS and FNYEAQ. The V and J ends lost 6 bases and 4 bases respectively, with 12 bases between them. This CDR3 spans 13 amino acids. MiXCR, applied by TCRdb to the 5' RACE reads, yields one record per CDR3 protein. This table holds 340,000 or so distinct CDR3 sequences, 10% to 15% found once. The chain is built from TRBV7-6 and TRBJ2-5, with D perhaps matching TRBD2 (7 bases). The sequenced sample was PBMCs or a T cell subset sorted from them (not recorded which). This TCR derives from a man aged 18 to 29 who had mild COVID-19 (a few samples of this study predate the infection). Cell type and time point are not known. CDR3 region: CASRGGGRETQYF. In DNA, the CDR3 is TGTGCCAGCAGAGGGGGGGGGCGAGAGACCCAGTACTTC. Full variable domain (outside the CDR3, taken from reference TRBV7-6 and TRBJ2-5): GAGVSQSPRYKVTKRGQDVALRCDPISGHVSLYWYRQALGQGPEFLTYFNYEAQQDKSGLPNDRFSAERPEGSISTLTIQRTEQRDSAMYRCASRGGGRETQYFGPGTRLLVL.